This T cell receptor (beta chain) was sequenced during a study of T cells in Graves' hyperthyroidism and ophthalmopathy. The wider study: Staff took peripheral blood when the initial diagnosis was made, before any treatment began.

This clonotype was observed many times. Antigen: not known. Source material for PBMCs was around 10 ml fresh peripheral blood. Amplification targeted TCR beta CDR3 regions from RNA transcripts. Using the HTBI primer set, a first-round RT-PCR was run on the TCR CDR3. TCRdb re-derived calls from the multiplex PCR reads in MiXCR, one entry per CDR3 protein. This sample carries about 700,000 distinct CDR3 sequences, 14% of them seen once, and the ten largest clones take around 9.6%. Study-level results: Ophthalmopathy, which appeared later, was predicted by the model a median around 6.9 months before onset.

The CDR3 extends over 14 amino acids. V gave up 1 base and J gave up 3 bases, with 13 bases separating them. CDR1 is GTSNPN and CDR2 is SVGIG in the germline V gene (reference sequence). What was sequenced was blood. The receptor was isolated from a woman under 30 with Graves' hyperthyroidism. V and J are TRBV30 and TRBJ2-7, with a weak D call TRBD2 (5 bases). CDR3: CAWSDGGGNYEQYF. CDR3 bases: TGTGCCTGGAGTGATGGAGGTGGAAACTACGAGCAGTACTTC. Combining the CDR3 with reference TRBV30 and TRBJ2-7 gives the whole variable domain SQTIHQWPATLVQPVGSPLSLECTVEGTSNPNLYWYRQAAGRGLQLLFYSVGIGQISSEVPQNLSASRPQDRQFILSSKKLLLSDSGFYLCAWSDGGGNYEQYFGPGTRLTVT.